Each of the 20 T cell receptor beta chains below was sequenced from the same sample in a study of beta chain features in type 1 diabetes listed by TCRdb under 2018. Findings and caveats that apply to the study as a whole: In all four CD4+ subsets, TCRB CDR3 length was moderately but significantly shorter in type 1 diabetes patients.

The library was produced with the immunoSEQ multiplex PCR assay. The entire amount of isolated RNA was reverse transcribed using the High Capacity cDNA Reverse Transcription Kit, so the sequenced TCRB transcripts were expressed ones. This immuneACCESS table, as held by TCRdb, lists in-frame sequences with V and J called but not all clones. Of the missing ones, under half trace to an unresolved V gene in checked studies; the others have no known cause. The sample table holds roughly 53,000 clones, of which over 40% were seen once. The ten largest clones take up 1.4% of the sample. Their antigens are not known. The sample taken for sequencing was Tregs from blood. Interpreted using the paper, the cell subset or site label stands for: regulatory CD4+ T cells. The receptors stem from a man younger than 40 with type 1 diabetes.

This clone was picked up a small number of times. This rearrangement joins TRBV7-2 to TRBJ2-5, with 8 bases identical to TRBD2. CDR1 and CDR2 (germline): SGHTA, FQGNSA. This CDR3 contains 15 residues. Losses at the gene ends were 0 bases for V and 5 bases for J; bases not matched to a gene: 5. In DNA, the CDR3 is TGTGCCAGCAGCTTAGCGGGGACTAGTGGGGAGACCCAGTACTTC. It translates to CASSLAGTSGETQYF.

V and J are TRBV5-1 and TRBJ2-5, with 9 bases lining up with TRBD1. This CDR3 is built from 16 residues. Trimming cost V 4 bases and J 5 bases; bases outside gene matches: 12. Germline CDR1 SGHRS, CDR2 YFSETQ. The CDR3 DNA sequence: TGCGCCAGCAGCGCCAAGGGACAGGGTTTAGGCGAGACCCAGTACTTC. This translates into CASSAKGQGLGETQYF.

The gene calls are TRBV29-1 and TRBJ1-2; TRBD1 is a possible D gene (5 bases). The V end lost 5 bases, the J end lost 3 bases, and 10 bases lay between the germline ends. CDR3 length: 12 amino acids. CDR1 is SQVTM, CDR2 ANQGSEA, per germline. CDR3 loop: CSVLLGDYGYTF. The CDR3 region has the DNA TGCAGCGTTCTTTTAGGGGACTATGGCTACACCTTC.

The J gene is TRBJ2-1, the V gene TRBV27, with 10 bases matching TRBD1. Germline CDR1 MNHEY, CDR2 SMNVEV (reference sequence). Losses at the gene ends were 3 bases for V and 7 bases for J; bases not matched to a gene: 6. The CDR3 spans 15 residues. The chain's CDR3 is CASSFPSGQGNEQFF. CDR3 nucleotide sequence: TGTGCCAGCAGTTTCCCCTCGGGACAGGGGAATGAGCAGTTCTTC.

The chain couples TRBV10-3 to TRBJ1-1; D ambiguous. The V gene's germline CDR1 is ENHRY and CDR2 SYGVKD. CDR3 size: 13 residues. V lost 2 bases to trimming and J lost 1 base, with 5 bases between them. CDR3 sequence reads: CAISEAGNTEAFF. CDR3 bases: TGTGCCATCAGTGAGGCGGGGAACACTGAAGCTTTCTTT.

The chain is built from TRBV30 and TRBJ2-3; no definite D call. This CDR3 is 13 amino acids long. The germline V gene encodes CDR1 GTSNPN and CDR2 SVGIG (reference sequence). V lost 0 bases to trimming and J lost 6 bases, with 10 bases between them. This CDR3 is CAWSVREYDTQYF. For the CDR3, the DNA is TGTGCCTGGAGTGTACGAGAATACGATACGCAGTATTTT.

Here the CDR3 reads CASSGRPDRVITEAFF. Written as DNA, the CDR3 is TGTGCCAGCAGCGGACGACCCGACAGGGTAATCACTGAAGCTTTCTTT. The chain combines TRBV9 with TRBJ1-1, with 7 bases aligning to TRBD1. The CDR3 sequence is 16 residues long. After removal of 3 bases from V and 4 bases from J, the junction contained 12 bases not matched to a gene. CDR1 is SGDLS and CDR2 is YYNGEE in the germline V gene.

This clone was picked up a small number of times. CDR3 in amino acids: CASSLGQTAWNTIYF. CDR3 nucleotides: TGTGCCAGCTCACTTGGACAGACGGCCTGGAACACCATATATTTT. This chain uses TRBV18 with TRBJ1-3; D is possibly TRBD1 (6 bases). The CDR3 length is 15 residues. Trimming took off 4 bases at V and 7 bases at J, with 17 bases between the two ends. Per the germline V gene, CDR1 is KGHSH and CDR2 is LQKENI.

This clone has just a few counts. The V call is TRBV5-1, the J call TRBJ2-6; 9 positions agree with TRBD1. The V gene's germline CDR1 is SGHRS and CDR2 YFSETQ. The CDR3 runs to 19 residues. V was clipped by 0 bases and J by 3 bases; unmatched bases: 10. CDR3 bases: TGCGCCAGCAGCTTGGAGGGACAGGGTCAACTCCATGGGGCCAACGTCCTGACTTTC. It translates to CASSLEGQGQLHGANVLTF.

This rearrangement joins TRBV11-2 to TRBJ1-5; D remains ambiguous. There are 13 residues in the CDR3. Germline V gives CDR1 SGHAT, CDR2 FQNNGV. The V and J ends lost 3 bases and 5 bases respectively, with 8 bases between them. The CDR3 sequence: CASSLGRDQPQHF. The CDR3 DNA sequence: TGTGCCAGCAGCTTGGGTCGGGATCAGCCCCAGCATTTT.

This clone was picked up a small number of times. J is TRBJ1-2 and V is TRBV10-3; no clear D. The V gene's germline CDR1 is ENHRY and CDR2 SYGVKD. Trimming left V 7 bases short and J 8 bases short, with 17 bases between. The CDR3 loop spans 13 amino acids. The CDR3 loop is CAITRTERRGYTF. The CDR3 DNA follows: TGTGCCATCACCAGAACAGAAAGGAGGGGCTACACCTTC.

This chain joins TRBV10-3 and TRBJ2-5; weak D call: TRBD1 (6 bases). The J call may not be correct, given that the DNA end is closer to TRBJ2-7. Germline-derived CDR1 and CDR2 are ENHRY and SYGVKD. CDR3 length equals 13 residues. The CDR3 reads CAAAEGVLYEQYF. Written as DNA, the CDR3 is TGTGCCGCCGCTGAGGGGGTTCTCTACGAGCAGTACTTC.

CDR3 sequence: CASSHTPRQASSGNTIYF. As DNA, the CDR3 is TGTGCCAGCAGCCACACCCCGAGACAGGCAAGCTCTGGAAACACCATATATTTT. The rearrangement uses TRBV7-2 and TRBJ1-3; TRBD1 might be the D (6 bases). Germline V gives CDR1 SGHTA, CDR2 FQGNSA. The length of the CDR3 is 18 residues. The V end lost 5 bases, the J end lost 0 bases, and 20 bases lay between the germline ends.

CDR3 in DNA: TGTGCCAGCACCCTAAGGCCTAGCGGGAGTAATAGGCAGTATTTT. Translating it yields CASTLRPSGSNRQYF. The V and J genes are TRBV7-2 and TRBJ2-3, with 10 bases lining up with TRBD2. The trim removed 7 bases at V and 11 bases at J, leaving 15 bases unmatched. Per germline, CDR1 SGHTA and CDR2 FQGNSA. This CDR3 is 15 amino acids long.

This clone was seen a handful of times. The CDR3 DNA follows: TGCGCCAGCAGCTTAGGACTAGCGGGAGGGCCGGGAGAGACCCAGTACTTC. Translating gives CASSLGLAGGPGETQYF. The V and J genes are TRBV5-1 and TRBJ2-5, with 15 bases aligning to TRBD2. Germline V gene data show CDR1 as SGHRS and CDR2 as YFSETQ. The CDR3 is 17 residues long. Trimming at V came to 2 bases and at J to 4 bases, leaving 6 bases not matched to a gene.

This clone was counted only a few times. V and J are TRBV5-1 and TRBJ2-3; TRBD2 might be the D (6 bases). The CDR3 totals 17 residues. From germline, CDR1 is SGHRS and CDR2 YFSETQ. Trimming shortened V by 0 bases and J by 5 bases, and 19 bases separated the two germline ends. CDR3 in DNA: TGCGCCAGCAGCTTGGGGTCCGGAGGGGAAGCCGGAGATACGCAGTATTTT. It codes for CASSLGSGGEAGDTQYF.

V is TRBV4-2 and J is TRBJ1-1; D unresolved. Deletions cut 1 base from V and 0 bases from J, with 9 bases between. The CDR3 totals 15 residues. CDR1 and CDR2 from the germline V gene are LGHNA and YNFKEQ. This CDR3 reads CASSQVSGMNTEAFF. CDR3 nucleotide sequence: TGTGCCAGCAGCCAAGTCAGCGGTATGAACACTGAAGCTTTCTTT.

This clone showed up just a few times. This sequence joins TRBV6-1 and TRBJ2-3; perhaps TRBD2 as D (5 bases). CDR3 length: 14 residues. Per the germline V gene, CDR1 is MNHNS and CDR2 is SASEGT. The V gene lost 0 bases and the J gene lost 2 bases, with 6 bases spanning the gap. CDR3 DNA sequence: TGTGCCAGCAGTGAAGCCGGGGACACAGATACGCAGTATTTT. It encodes CASSEAGDTDTQYF.

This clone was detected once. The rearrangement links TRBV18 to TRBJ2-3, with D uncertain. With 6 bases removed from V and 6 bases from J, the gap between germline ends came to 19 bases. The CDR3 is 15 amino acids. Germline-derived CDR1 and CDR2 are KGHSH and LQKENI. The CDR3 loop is CASSLKREPPDTQYF. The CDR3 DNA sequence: TGTGCCAGCTCCCTAAAGCGCGAACCCCCGGATACGCAGTATTTT.

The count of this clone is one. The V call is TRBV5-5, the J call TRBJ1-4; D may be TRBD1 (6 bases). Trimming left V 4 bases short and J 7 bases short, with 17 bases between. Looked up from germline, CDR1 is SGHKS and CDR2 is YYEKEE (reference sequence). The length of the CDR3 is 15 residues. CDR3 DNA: TGTGCCAGCAGCCCGGCGGGGGCTGTAGGTGAAAAACTGTTTTTT. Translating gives CASSPAGAVGEKLFF.